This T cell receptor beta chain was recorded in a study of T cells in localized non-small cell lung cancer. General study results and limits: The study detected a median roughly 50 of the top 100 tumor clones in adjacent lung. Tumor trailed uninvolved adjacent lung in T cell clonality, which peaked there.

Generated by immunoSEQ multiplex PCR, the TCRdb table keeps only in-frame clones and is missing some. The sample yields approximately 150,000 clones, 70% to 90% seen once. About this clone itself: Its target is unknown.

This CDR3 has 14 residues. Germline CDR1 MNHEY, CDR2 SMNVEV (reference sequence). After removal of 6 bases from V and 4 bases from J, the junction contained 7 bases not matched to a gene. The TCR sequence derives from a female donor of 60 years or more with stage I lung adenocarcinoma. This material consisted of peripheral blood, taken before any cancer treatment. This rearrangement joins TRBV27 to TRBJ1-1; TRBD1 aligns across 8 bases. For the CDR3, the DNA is TGTGCCAGCAGAACGGCAGGGGGCGGCACTGAAGCTTTCTTT. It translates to CASRTAGGGTEAFF.